This T cell receptor beta chain was identified during a study of post-analysis software for immune sequencing data. Across the whole study: Patients with relapsing-remitting, secondary progressive and progressive-relapsing multiple sclerosis courses were all represented. Findings and limits, study-wide: Compared against controls, patients with multiple sclerosis displayed significantly lower normalized Chao1 diversity. Samples from a shared batch, those prepared together, strongly co-clustered by F measure. Patients carried several TRBV segments more frequently than controls did, and TRBV5-6, TRBV5-1 and TRBV20-1 were among them.

The CDR3 is made up of 11 amino acids. CDR1 is SQVTM and CDR2 is ANQGSEA in the germline V gene. The junction had 6 bases not matched to a gene; V was cut back by 7 bases and J by 10 bases. For this clonotype: Its antigen is unknown.

The library was made from cDNA and included unique molecular identifiers. With roughly 0.9 to 10 million T cells as the source, a few hundred thousand cDNA molecules resulted. TCRdb ran MiXCR on the PCR reads and lists one entry per CDR3 protein. The sample includes some 700,000 distinct CDR3 sequences, roughly three fifths of them seen just once. Sample: blood. The receptor was isolated from a girl aged 2 to 9 with multiple sclerosis. The chain has TRBV29-1 and TRBJ2-1; 8 nucleotides line up with TRBD1. The CDR3 reads CSGRDRNEQFF. The CDR3, as DNA: TGCAGCGGCCGGGACAGGAACGAGCAGTTCTTC.